The entry that follows covers one T cell receptor beta chain sequence. This entry comes from a study of molecular identifiers for immune sequencing clone quantification. This CDR3 comprises 15 residues. Trimming left V 4 bases short and J 6 bases short, with 19 bases between. Germline CDR1 reads MNHEY; CDR2 reads SVGAGI. TCRdb used MiXCR to reprocess the PCR reads, holding one entry per CDR3 protein. Counted here are about 640,000 distinct CDR3 sequences, just under 20% occurring once; the ten biggest clones make up under 0.95%. The sequenced material came from naive CD8+ T cells from blood, with Jurkat cell RNA spiked in. The subset denotes: FACS-sorted CD8+CD4-CCR7+CD45RA+ naive T cells. This TCR derives from a human donor in good health. Some libraries in this study had Jurkat cell RNA spiked in. The chain uses TRBV6-5 and TRBJ2-7, with D tentatively TRBD1 (5 bases). The CDR3 sequence: CASSSPSSGLGEQYF. The CDR3 DNA sequence: TGTGCCAGCAGTTCCCCAAGCTCAGGGCTCGGCGAGCAGTACTTC.